This T cell receptor beta chain was recovered during a study of blood T cell repertoires in COVID-19. Study at large: Donors in the United States, Italy and Spain gave samples during acute or convalescent COVID-19. PBMCs, B-cell-depleted T cells, or T cells were the source of the cDNA or gDNA that made up the material.

Trimming removed 3 bases from V and 9 bases from J, with 12 bases in between. The length of the CDR3 is 14 residues. Germline CDR1 and CDR2: LGHDT and YNNKEL (reference sequence). Original methodology: Cell counts per sample came from amplifying reference gene primers. Profiled with immunoSEQ multiplex PCR; TCRdb holds only in-frame clones, not every one. V, J and clone size are those of that table, while D and trimming were read from the DNA. The table lists roughly 32,000 clones, roughly three quarters of them singletons, with roughly 17% in the top ten. The sequenced sample was peripheral blood. The chain recombines TRBV3-1 (or the pseudogene TRBV3-2) with TRBJ1-6; D is uncertain. The clonotype comes from a human donor in a cohort sampled during active COVID-19. CDR3 residues: CASSQRVSGSPLHF. In nucleotides, the CDR3 is TGTGCCAGCAGCCAGCGGGTTTCGGGTTCACCCCTCCACTTT.